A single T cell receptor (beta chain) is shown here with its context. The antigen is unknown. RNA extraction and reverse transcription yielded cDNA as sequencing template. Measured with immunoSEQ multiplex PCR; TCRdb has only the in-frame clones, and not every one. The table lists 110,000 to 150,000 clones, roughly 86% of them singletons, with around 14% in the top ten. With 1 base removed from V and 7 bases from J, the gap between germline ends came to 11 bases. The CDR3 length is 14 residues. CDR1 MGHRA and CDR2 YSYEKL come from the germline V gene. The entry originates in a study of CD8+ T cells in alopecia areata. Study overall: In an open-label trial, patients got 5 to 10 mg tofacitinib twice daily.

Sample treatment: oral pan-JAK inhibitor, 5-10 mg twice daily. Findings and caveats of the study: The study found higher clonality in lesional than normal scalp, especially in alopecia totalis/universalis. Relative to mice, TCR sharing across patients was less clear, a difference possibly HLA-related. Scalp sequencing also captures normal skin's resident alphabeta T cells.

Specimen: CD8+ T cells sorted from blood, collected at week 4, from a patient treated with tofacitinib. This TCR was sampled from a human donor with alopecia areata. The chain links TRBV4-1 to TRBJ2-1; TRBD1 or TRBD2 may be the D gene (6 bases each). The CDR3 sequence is CASSQALGGNEQFF. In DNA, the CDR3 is TGCGCCAGCAGCCAAGCCCTAGGGGGGAATGAGCAGTTCTTC.